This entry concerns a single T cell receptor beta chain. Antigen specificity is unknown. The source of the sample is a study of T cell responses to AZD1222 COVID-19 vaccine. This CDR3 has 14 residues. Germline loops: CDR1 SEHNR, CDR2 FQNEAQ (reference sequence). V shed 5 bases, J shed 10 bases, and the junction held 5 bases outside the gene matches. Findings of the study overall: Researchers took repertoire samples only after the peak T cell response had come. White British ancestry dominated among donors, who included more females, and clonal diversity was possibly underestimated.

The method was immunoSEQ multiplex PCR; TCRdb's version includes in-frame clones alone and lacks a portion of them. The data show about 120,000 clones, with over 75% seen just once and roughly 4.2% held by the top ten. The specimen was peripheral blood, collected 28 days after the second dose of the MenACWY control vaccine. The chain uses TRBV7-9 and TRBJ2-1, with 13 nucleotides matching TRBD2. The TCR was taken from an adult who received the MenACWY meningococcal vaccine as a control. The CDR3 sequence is CASSPPGLAGEQFF. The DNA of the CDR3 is TGTGCCAGCAGCCCACCGGGACTAGCGGGGGAGCAGTTCTTC.